This is a list of T cell receptor beta chains from one sample in a study of CD8 T cells in Susac syndrome. One entry per CDR3 protein results from TCRdb running MiXCR on the immunoSEQ multiplex PCR reads. Of over 150,000 distinct CDR3 sequences listed, roughly 94% were seen once; the top ten hold 0.095% to 0.1%. The material sequenced was CD4+ T cells from PBMCs. The source of these receptors is a human donor with Susac syndrome. Each CDR3 is given without its conserved first and last residue. Clone size is not always given. Where it is, it says once, few, many or a class for expanded clones.

>TRBV5-1|TRBJ1-1|.
ASTSGGGQLNTEAF
>TRBV6-4|TRBJ1-1|.
ASRDLNRNTEAF
>TRBV10-3|TRBJ2-5|.
AISERFQETQY
>TRBV6-5|TRBJ1-3|.
ASSPGVSGNTIY
>TRBV20-1|TRBJ2-7|.
SAHHHSGYEQY
>TRBV30|TRBJ2-7|once
AWSAVYEQY
>TRBV20-1|TRBJ2-3|.
SASGASGGRDTQY
>TRBV29-1|TRBJ2-5|.
SAGGARETQY
>TRBV5-1|TRBJ2-7|once
ASSLAGLVGYEQY
>TRBV2|TRBJ2-7|.
ASSVAASSYEQY
>TRBV6-6|TRBJ2-5|.
ASSSPSPSGGGSQY
>TRBV6-5|TRBJ2-3|.
ASSSGEWDTQY
>TRBV7-3|TRBJ2-3|.
ASSLGDPTDTQY
>TRBV29-1|TRBJ2-1|.
SVEAFQGNEQF
>TRBV28|TRBJ2-7|.
ASSAGTWSSYEQY
>TRBV7-8|TRBJ2-7|.
ASSLAGDSTYEQY
>TRBV10-3|TRBJ2-5|.
AISESTSGSLETQY
>TRBV5-1|TRBJ2-3|.
ASSWTSGGLITDTQY
>TRBV20-1|TRBJ2-1|.
SARDRAGGTNEQF
>TRBV30|TRBJ1-5|.
AWSVLNSNQPQH
>TRBV29-1|TRBJ2-3|.
SVVSTSGSEDTQY